The following is a T cell receptor beta chain sequence with its context. The data were obtained in a study of blood T cell repertoires in COVID-19. Looking at the study overall: From T cells, B-cell-depleted T cells, or PBMCs came the material, which was cDNA or gDNA.

Study processing details: The authors estimated nucleated cell counts from reference gene primer amplification. Profiled with immunoSEQ multiplex PCR; TCRdb holds only in-frame clones, not every one. That table gives V, J and clone size, and the DNA gave D and trimming. In the table there are 300,000 to 350,000 clones, roughly nine tenths of which are singletons. The V gene lost 4 bases and the J gene lost 4 bases, with 16 bases spanning the gap. The CDR3 covers 15 residues. Germline assignment: CDR1 MDHEN and CDR2 SYDVKM. Sequencing was carried out using peripheral blood. The V and J genes are TRBV28 and TRBJ2-5, with a weak D call TRBD2 (6 bases). The clonotype originates from a man in his late teens or twenties with active or convalescent COVID-19. CDR3 in amino acids: CASSSGLWGGETQYF. The CDR3 DNA is TGTGCCAGCAGTTCCGGACTATGGGGTGGAGAGACCCAGTACTTC.